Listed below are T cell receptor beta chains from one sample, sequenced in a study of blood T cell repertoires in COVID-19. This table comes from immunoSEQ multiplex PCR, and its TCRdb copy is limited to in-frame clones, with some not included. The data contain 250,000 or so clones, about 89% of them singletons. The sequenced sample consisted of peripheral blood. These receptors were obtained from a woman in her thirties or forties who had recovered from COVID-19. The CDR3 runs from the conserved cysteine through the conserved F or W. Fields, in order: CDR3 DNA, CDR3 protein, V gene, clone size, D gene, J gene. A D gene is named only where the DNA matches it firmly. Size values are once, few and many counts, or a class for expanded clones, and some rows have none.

TGTGCCAGCTGGGCGGGAGTAATCTACAATGAGCAGTTCTTC,CASWAGVIYNEQFF,TRBV27,-,TRBD2,TRBJ2-1
TGCAGCCAGCGGGGGAGCGGGAGCTACAATGAGCAGTTCTTC,CSQRGSGSYNEQFF,TRBV29-1,-,TRBD2,TRBJ2-1
TGTGCCAGCAGTTTAGAGGACAGGGTGAGCGAGCAGTACTTC,CASSLEDRVSEQYF,TRBV28,-,TRBD1,TRBJ2-7
TGTGCCAGCAGTTTGGACAGGGACGGAAACACCATATATTTT,CASSLDRDGNTIYF,TRBV27,-,TRBD1,TRBJ1-3
TGTGCCAGCAGCTCACAGGCTACTGGAAACACCATATATTTT,CASSSQATGNTIYF,TRBV6-5,-,-,TRBJ1-3
TGCGCCAGCAGCGCTAGCGGGGTTTACAATGAGCAGTTCTTC,CASSASGVYNEQFF,TRBV5-1,once,TRBD2,TRBJ2-1
TGCGCCAGCAGCTTGGTGGCTAGCGGGACGGAGACCCAGTACTTC,CASSLVASGTETQYF,TRBV5-1,-,TRBD2,TRBJ2-5
TGTGCCAGTAGTCGGGACAGCTTTACCTACGAGCAGTACTTC,CASSRDSFTYEQYF,TRBV19,-,TRBD1,TRBJ2-7
TGTGCCTGGAGTACACTTACAGGGATAAATGAGCAGTTCTTC,CAWSTLTGINEQFF,TRBV30,once,-,TRBJ2-1
TGTGCCAGTAGTATAATGGCGGGAGGGCCGCGAGAGCAGTACTTC,CASSIMAGGPREQYF,TRBV19,-,TRBD2,TRBJ2-7
TGTGCCAGCAGCGCACCACAGGGCAATAATTCACCCCTCCACTTT,CASSAPQGNNSPLHF,TRBV9,-,-,TRBJ1-6
TGTGCCAGCAGTGCCGACTGGAACTCCTACGAGCAGTACTTC,CASSADWNSYEQYF,TRBV25-1,-,-,TRBJ2-7
TGTGCCATCAGTGAAAGGGACAGATACGAGCAGTACTTC,CAISERDRYEQYF,TRBV10-3,once,TRBD1,TRBJ2-7
TGTGCCAGCAGCGCGGCGGCGGGAGGGCCCTACGAGCAGTACTTC,CASSAAAGGPYEQYF,TRBV11-2,-,TRBD2,TRBJ2-7
TGTGCCAGCAGTTTATGGGGACAGGGATTGACTAATGAAAAACTGTTTTTT,CASSLWGQGLTNEKLFF,TRBV28,-,TRBD1,TRBJ1-4
TGTGCCAGCAGACTAGCGGGCAACACAGATACGCAGTATTTT,CASRLAGNTDTQYF,TRBV6-5,-,TRBD2,TRBJ2-3
TGTACCAGCAGCCTCGGGACAGGGGGAGAAAAACTGTTTTTT,CTSSLGTGGEKLFF,TRBV3-1/TRBV3-2,-,TRBD1,TRBJ1-4
TGTGCCAGCAATGGGCAGCCTCATGAAAAACTGTTTTTT,CASNGQPHEKLFF,TRBV7-8,few,-,TRBJ1-4
TGTGCCAGCAGTTTTAGACAGTATGGCTACACCTTC,CASSFRQYGYTF,TRBV12-3/TRBV12-4,-,-,TRBJ1-2
TGTGCCTACGATAGCGGGAGCCAAGAGACCCAGTACTTC,CAYDSGSQETQYF,TRBV30,-,TRBD2,TRBJ2-5
TGTGCCAGCAGCATTCAGGGGACCGGGGAGCTGTTTTTT,CASSIQGTGELFF,TRBV7-2,-,-,TRBJ2-2
TGTGCCAGTAGTATCGGAGCGGGACGCTTACTAGCGGGAGGTTCCAACACCGGGGAGCTGTTTTTT,CASSIGAGRLLAGGSNTGELFF,TRBV19,once,TRBD2,TRBJ2-2
TGTGCCAGTAAATCGAGGTCGGGAAGCATGAACACTGAAGCTTTCTTT,CASKSRSGSMNTEAFF,TRBV19,-,-,TRBJ1-1
TGCAGTGCTAGTGAGACAACGAACACTGAAGCTTTCTTT,CSASETTNTEAFF,TRBV20-1,-,-,TRBJ1-1
TGTGCCAGCAGTACCACCGGTCACTCTGGAAACACCATATATTTT,CASSTTGHSGNTIYF,TRBV6-5,-,-,TRBJ1-3
TGTGCCAGCAGCGTAGACGTTAAGGGGGAGCAGTACTTC,CASSVDVKGEQYF,TRBV9,once,-,TRBJ2-7
TGTGCCACCAGCAGAACCGGTAGTACGGAGACCCAGTACTTC,CATSRTGSTETQYF,TRBV15,-,-,TRBJ2-5
TGTGCCAGCAGTGAACAGGGTCAAGGGCTCTACGAGCAGTACTTC,CASSEQGQGLYEQYF,TRBV2,-,-,TRBJ2-7
TGTGCCAGCTCCCCCGGGAGGAATAATTCACCCCTCCACTTT,CASSPGRNNSPLHF,TRBV6-5,few,-,TRBJ1-6
TGTGCCAGCAGCCTCAACTCCGGGACCGGGGAGCTGTTTTTT,CASSLNSGTGELFF,TRBV7-3,-,-,TRBJ2-2
TGTGCCAGCAGTGATGGGACAGGTTCGGCTTTCTTT,CASSDGTGSAFF,TRBV25-1,-,TRBD1,TRBJ1-1
TGTGCCAGCAGGGGCCGGGGACAGGGCTCCTACGAGCAGTACTTC,CASRGRGQGSYEQYF,TRBV7-2,once,TRBD1,TRBJ2-7
TGTGCCAGCAGTTTCCGGGGCTATGGCTACACCTTC,CASSFRGYGYTF,TRBV12-3/TRBV12-4,-,-,TRBJ1-2
TGTGCCAGTAGTATGGGGGCAGGGATTAAGCCCCAGCATTTT,CASSMGAGIKPQHF,TRBV19,few,-,TRBJ1-5
TGTGCCAGTAGTATAGGGACTAGCGGCACAGATACGCAGTATTTT,CASSIGTSGTDTQYF,TRBV19,-,TRBD2,TRBJ2-3
TGTGCCAGCAGCCGACAGGGGGTAGCAGATACGCAGTATTTT,CASSRQGVADTQYF,TRBV6-5,-,TRBD1,TRBJ2-3
TGCGCCAGCAGCCCCGGGACTAGTGGGGATACGCAGTATTTT,CASSPGTSGDTQYF,TRBV5-1,-,TRBD2,TRBJ2-3
TGTGCCAGCAGCCCTCTTGCCGGGACAGGGACGTACAATGAGCAGTTCTTC,CASSPLAGTGTYNEQFF,TRBV3-1/TRBV3-2,-,TRBD1,TRBJ2-1
TGTGCCAGCAGCTTTTCCGGGACTAGCGGGATCGGGGCCCAGTACTTC,CASSFSGTSGIGAQYF,TRBV5-4,-,TRBD2,TRBJ2-5
TGTGCCATCAGCGGGGGGGGACTAGCGGGAGCAGAGACCCAGTACTTC,CAISGGGLAGAETQYF,TRBV10-3,-,TRBD2,TRBJ2-5
TGTGCCAGCAGCCCCGGACTGAGCACAGATACGCAGTATTTT,CASSPGLSTDTQYF,TRBV27,once,-,TRBJ2-3
TGCGCCAGCAGCTTGTCGGCGGGAGGGCCTAACACCGGGGAGCTGTTTTTT,CASSLSAGGPNTGELFF,TRBV5-1,-,TRBD2,TRBJ2-2
TGCGCCAGCAGCCCACAAATATTAGCCGGGACAGGAAACTCCTATAATTCACCCCTCCACTTT,CASSPQILAGTGNSYNSPLHF,TRBV4-1,-,TRBD1,TRBJ1-6
TGTGCCATCCGTTCCGGGACAGAAGCTTTCTTT,CAIRSGTEAFF,TRBV6-5,-,-,TRBJ1-1